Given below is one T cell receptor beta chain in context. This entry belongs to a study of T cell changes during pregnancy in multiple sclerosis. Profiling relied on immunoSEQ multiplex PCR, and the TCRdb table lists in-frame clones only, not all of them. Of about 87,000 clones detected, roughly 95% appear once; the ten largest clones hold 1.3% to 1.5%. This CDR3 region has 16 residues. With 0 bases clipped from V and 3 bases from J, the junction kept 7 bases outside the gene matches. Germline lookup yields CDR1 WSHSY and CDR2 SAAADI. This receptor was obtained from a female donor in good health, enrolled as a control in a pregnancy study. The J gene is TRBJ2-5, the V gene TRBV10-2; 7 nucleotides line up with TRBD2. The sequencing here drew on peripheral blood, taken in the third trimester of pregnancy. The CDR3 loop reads CASSESTASGEETQYF. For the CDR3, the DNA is TGCGCCAGCAGTGAGTCAACGGCTAGCGGCGAAGAGACCCAGTACTTC.